One sample yielded the 18 T cell receptor beta chains listed below, sequenced in a study of Ad26.COV2.S vaccination and SARS-CoV-2 variants. Method: immunoSEQ multiplex PCR; TCRdb's copy keeps in-frame clones and lacks some. The sample holds approximately 500,000 clones, around 88% seen once. Noted treatment: 15 to 20 received Ad26.COV2.S at low or high dose, single or two shots; about 5 received placebo; per-sample allocation not given. The study sampled participants on day 63 after the first vaccine or placebo injection. The input for sequencing was peripheral blood, taken in a trial of Ad26.COV2.S vaccine versus placebo. The receptor source for this set is a person aged 18-60 years who received the Ad26.COV2.S COVID-19 vaccine or a placebo.

This clone was observed a single time. The gene calls are TRBV28 and TRBJ1-2; D not certain. In germline, CDR1 is MDHEN, CDR2 SYDVKM. V lost 6 bases and J 8 bases, leaving 16 bases between the germline ends. The CDR3 covers 13 residues. The DNA for the CDR3 is TGTGCCAGCAGCCCCAATCATCGCTTAGGCTACACCTTC. Amino acid sequence: CASSPNHRLGYTF.

V gene TRBV5-1 combines with J gene TRBJ1-2, with D hard to call. The CDR3 is made up of 13 amino acids. V lost 2 bases and J lost 8, with 13 bases in between. Per the germline V gene, CDR1 is SGHRS and CDR2 is YFSETQ. CDR3 amino acids: CASSLEGRQGYTF. The CDR3 bases are TGCGCCAGCAGCTTAGAGGGTCGGCAGGGCTACACCTTC.

The chain joins TRBV19 to TRBJ2-2, with D tentatively TRBD1 (6 bases). Germline loops: CDR1 LNHDA, CDR2 SQIVND (reference sequence). The CDR3 totals 16 residues. V lost 5 bases, J lost 0 bases, and 13 bases lay in between. The DNA of the CDR3 is TGTGCCAGTAGTTTGGTACAGGGCGCGAACACCGGGGAGCTGTTTTTT. The encoded protein is CASSLVQGANTGELFF.

In its sample, this clone was seen many times. This sequence joins TRBV9 and TRBJ2-2, with D possibly being TRBD1 (6 bases). Looked up from germline, CDR1 is SGDLS and CDR2 is YYNGEE. This CDR3 region has 16 residues. Trimming took off 0 bases at V and 0 bases at J, with 9 bases between the two ends. Here the CDR3 DNA reads TGTGCCAGCAGCGTAGGGGACACTTCGAACACCGGGGAGCTGTTTTTT. This codes for CASSVGDTSNTGELFF.

This chain links TRBV28 with TRBJ1-4; a possible D gene is TRBD1 (5 bases). Germline values: CDR1 MDHEN, CDR2 SYDVKM. There are 14 residues in the CDR3. Here the CDR3 DNA reads TGTGCTACCCGCCAGGGTTCAACTAATGAAAAACTGTTTTTT. Protein: CATRQGSTNEKLFF. Full variable domain (rest looked up from reference TRBV28 and TRBJ1-4): DVKVTQSSRYLVKRTGEKVFLECVQDMDHENMFWYRQDPGLGLRLIYFSYDVKMKEKGDIPEGYSVSREKKERFSLILESASTNQTSMYLCATRQGSTNEKLFFGSGTQLSVL.

The CDR3 reads CASRRTGTIIHEQYF. CDR3 DNA: TGTGCCAGCAGGCGCACCGGGACAATCATCCACGAGCAGTACTTC. The rearrangement uses TRBV6-5 and TRBJ2-7, with D maybe TRBD1 (6 bases). Germline loops: CDR1 MNHEY, CDR2 SVGAGI. The length of the CDR3 is 15 residues. Trimming took 6 bases from V and 5 from J, leaving 20 bases between them.

V usage is TRBV30 and J usage is TRBJ1-1; no clear D gene. There are 16 residues in the CDR3. V lost 0 bases and J lost 1, with 15 bases in between. Germline V lookup: CDR1 GTSNPN, CDR2 SVGIG (reference sequence). CDR3 in amino acids: CAWSVGQARRNTEAFF. CDR3 sequence (DNA): TGTGCCTGGAGTGTAGGGCAGGCTAGAAGGAACACTGAAGCTTTCTTT. The full variable domain, rest sourced from reference TRBV30 and TRBJ1-1, is SQTIHQWPATLVQPVGSPLSLECTVEGTSNPNLYWYRQAAGRGLQLLFYSVGIGQISSEVPQNLSASRPQDRQFILSSKKLLLSDSGFYLCAWSVGQARRNTEAFFGQGTRLTVV.

The CDR3 DNA sequence: TGTGCCAGCAGCCAAGAATTAGGAGCTCCCAGCACAGATACGCAGTATTTT. Translating gives CASSQELGAPSTDTQYF. The rearrangement links TRBV4-2 to TRBJ2-3; no clear D gene. The CDR3 loop spans 17 amino acids. The V gene's germline CDR1 is LGHNA and CDR2 YNFKEQ. The V and J ends lost 0 bases and 0 bases respectively, with 13 bases between them.

V and J are TRBV13 and TRBJ2-7; maybe TRBD1 (5 bases). From germline, CDR1 is PRHDT and CDR2 FYEKMQ (reference sequence). This CDR3 is built from 13 residues. V was shortened by 4 bases and J by 6 bases, with 13 bases between the two germline ends. The CDR3 DNA follows: TGTGCCAGCAGCTCCGGACACCCCGGCGAGCAGTACTTC. This gives the protein CASSSGHPGEQYF.

V is TRBV6-5 and J is TRBJ1-2, with D tentatively TRBD1 (5 bases). The CDR3 extends over 15 amino acids. Trimming removed 0 bases from V and 3 bases from J, with 11 bases in between. Per germline, CDR1 MNHEY and CDR2 SVGAGI. The CDR3 DNA sequence: TGTGCCAGCAGTTACTCGGGACTAATCCACTATGGCTACACCTTC. Translation: CASSYSGLIHYGYTF.

This clone occurred once. The V call is TRBV19, the J call TRBJ2-5; D possibly corresponds to TRBD1 (5 bases). This CDR3 spans 14 amino acids. V lost 4 bases and J 0 bases, leaving 9 bases between the germline ends. Germline V gene data show CDR1 as LNHDA and CDR2 as SQIVND (reference sequence). The CDR3 loop is CASSTSGYQETQYF. CDR3 DNA: TGTGCCAGTAGTACGTCAGGGTACCAAGAGACCCAGTACTTC.

This chain joins TRBV9 and TRBJ1-1; TRBD1 agrees at 12 bases. The J segment lost 7 bases and the V segment lost 7 bases, leaving 11 bases of the junction unmatched. Germline loops: CDR1 SGDLS, CDR2 YYNGEE. This CDR3 is 15 amino acids long. CDR3 bases: TGTGCCAGCGCCCAAGGGGACAGGGGGCGGGTTGAAGCTTTCTTT. Translating it yields CASAQGDRGRVEAFF.

In this sample, this clone turned up a few times. This chain uses TRBV19 with TRBJ1-2; D is unclear. CDR1 is LNHDA, CDR2 SQIVND, per germline (reference sequence). V was pared by 3 bases and J by 1 base, with 6 bases between. CDR3 length equals 13 residues. CDR3 residues: CASSMRSNYGYTF. The CDR3 DNA sequence: TGTGCCAGTAGTATGCGGAGTAACTATGGCTACACCTTC.

The chain joins TRBV28 to TRBJ1-1, with 9 nucleotides matching TRBD1. The CDR3 length is 14 residues. CDR1 is MDHEN and CDR2 is SYDVKM in the germline V gene. The J segment lost 7 bases and the V segment lost 7 bases, leaving 10 bases of the junction unmatched. The CDR3 sequence is CASTWDREIGEAFF. The DNA for the CDR3 is TGTGCCAGCACATGGGACAGGGAAATTGGTGAAGCTTTCTTT.

V gene TRBV5-5 combines with J gene TRBJ1-2, with 8 bases fitting TRBD1. The CDR3 sequence is 14 residues long. Germline values: CDR1 SGHKS, CDR2 YYEKEE (reference sequence). Trimming took 5 bases from V and 2 from J; bases not matched to a gene: 5. Here the CDR3 reads CASSPGTGNYGYTF. The CDR3 nucleotides are TGTGCCAGCAGTCCCGGGACAGGCAACTATGGCTACACCTTC. Full variable domain (outside the CDR3, taken from reference TRBV5-5 and TRBJ1-2): DAGVTQSPTHLIKTRGQQVTLRCSPISGHKSVSWYQQVLGQGPQFIFQYYEKEERGRGNFPDRFSARQFPNYSSELNVNALLLGDSALYLCASSPGTGNYGYTFGSGTRLTVV.

V and J are TRBV20-1 and TRBJ2-7; TRBD2 matches 11 bases. CDR3 size: 16 residues. CDR1 and CDR2 (germline): DFQATT, SNEGSKA (reference sequence). V lost 3 bases to trimming and J lost 0 bases; unmatched junction nucleotides: 7. The CDR3 spells CSASVPSGRFSYEQYF. CDR3 nucleotide sequence: TGCAGTGCTAGTGTGCCTAGCGGGAGGTTCTCCTACGAGCAGTACTTC.

This clone was picked up one time. The J gene is TRBJ2-1, the V gene TRBV10-3; possible D gene TRBD2, 6 bases. Germline CDR1 reads ENHRY; CDR2 reads SYGVKD. V lost 5 bases to trimming and J lost 7 bases, with 9 bases between them. This CDR3 is 12 amino acids long. CDR3 in DNA: TGTGCCATCAGTCCTGGGGGGAATGAGCAGTTCTTC. Translation gives CAISPGGNEQFF.

The gene calls are TRBV7-2 and TRBJ2-7, with a possible D match to TRBD1 (5 bases). There are 15 residues in the CDR3. Germline V gene lookup returns CDR1 SGHTA and CDR2 FQGNSA. V lost 3 bases and J lost 6, with 18 bases in between. Here the CDR3 reads CASSLYGRPQGEQYF. CDR3 sequence (DNA): TGTGCCAGCAGCTTGTATGGAAGACCCCAGGGCGAGCAGTACTTC.